The present entry profiles one TCR beta chain with its context. The antigen remains unidentified. Used for diagnoses were clinical symptoms, serum thyroxine and TRAb, thyroid ultrasound and orbital computed tomography. Fresh 10 ml peripheral blood yielded PBMCs. This record belongs to a study of T cells in Graves' hyperthyroidism and ophthalmopathy. Whole-study results and caveats: Ophthalmopathy onset followed model prediction by a median about seven months. Blood held most thyroid clonotypes expanded above 0.001 frequency.

The source material, RNA transcripts, was used to amplify TCR beta CDR3 regions. In the first-round RT-PCR of the TCR CDR3, the HTBI primer set was used. One entry per CDR3 protein results from TCRdb running MiXCR on the multiplex PCR reads. The sample shows about 640,000 distinct CDR3 sequences, about 14% of them seen only once. V was pared by 8 bases and J by 0 bases, with 7 bases of the junction left unmatched. Per the germline V gene, CDR1 is MNHEY and CDR2 is SMNVEV (reference sequence). CDR3 length: 14 residues. The sample consisted of blood. This TCR derives from a woman aged 45 to 65 with Graves' ophthalmopathy. The V gene is TRBV27, the J gene TRBJ2-7, with 7 bases matching TRBD2. The CDR3 region is CASGASGISYEQYF. The CDR3 region has the DNA TGTGCCAGCGGAGCTAGCGGAATCTCCTACGAGCAGTACTTC.